This T cell receptor (beta chain) was identified during a study of a mutant IDH1 vaccine in newly diagnosed glioma. Study background: Patients came in for eight vaccinations, in weeks 1, 3, 5, 7, 11, 15, 19 and 23. The therapy given earlier, which was standard therapy, consisted of radiotherapy, temozolomide, or both, and most of the patients received both. Radiotherapy alone preceded vaccination by 4-6 weeks; alternatively, vaccination started with temozolomide cycles.

Note on this clone: Its specificity is not known.

Time point meaning: week 5, during vaccination. Doses consisted of 300 ug of mutant IDH1 20-mer peptide each, paired with topical imiquimod. Method: immunoSEQ multiplex PCR; TCRdb's copy keeps in-frame clones and lacks some. The sample shows about 36,000 clones, roughly four fifths of them seen only once. Study-wide points: Immune responses induced by the vaccine were seen in around 92% of patients, spanning multiple MHC alleles.

Germline V gives CDR1 SGDLS, CDR2 YYNGEE. Losses at the gene ends were 0 bases for V and 2 bases for J; bases not matched to a gene: 2. The CDR3 is made up of 15 amino acids. The chain recombines TRBV9 with TRBJ2-7; the match to TRBD2 covers 10 bases. The receptor's source is a man between 50 and 59 years old with glioma. This specimen consisted of PBMCs, obtained from a glioma patient whose treatment included an IDH1 peptide vaccine. The CDR3 spells CASSVGTSGAYEQYF. CDR3 DNA: TGTGCCAGCAGCGTAGGGACTAGCGGAGCCTACGAGCAGTACTTC. Full variable domain (missing parts from reference TRBV9 and TRBJ2-7): DSGVTQTPKHLITATGQRVTLRCSPRSGDLSVYWYQQSLDQGLQFLIQYYNGEERAKGNILERFSAQQFPDLHSELNLSSLELGDSALYFCASSVGTSGAYEQYFGPGTRLTVT.